Listed below are T cell receptor beta chains from one sample, sequenced in a study of CD8 T cells in Susac syndrome. TCRdb called the immunoSEQ multiplex PCR reads again in MiXCR, with one record for every CDR3 protein. The repertoire holds 300,000 to 350,000 distinct CDR3 sequences, roughly 94% seen once, with about 0.063% in the top ten. The sample taken for sequencing was CD4+ T cells from PBMCs. These receptors originate from a human donor with multiple sclerosis. Each CDR3 is given with its conserved first and last residue. The D gene is left open where the match is weak. Some rows mark clone size as missing; the rest say once, few, many or name a class of expanded clone.

CDR3 | DNA | J | V | size | D
CSASGLADYEQYF | TGCAGTGCCTCAGGACTAGCGGATTACGAGCAGTACTTC | TRBJ2-7 | TRBV20-1 | NA | TRBD2
CSSVDRTGDTQYF | TGCAGCTCCGTGGACAGGACGGGAGATACGCAGTATTTT | TRBJ2-3 | TRBV29-1 | once | TRBD1
CASSRGLAVANTGELFF | TGTGCCAGCAGCCGGGGACTAGCGGTCGCGAACACCGGGGAGCTGTTTTTT | TRBJ2-2 | TRBV5-5 | once | TRBD2
CASSLPSGGAAEFF | TGTGCCAGCAGTTTGCCTAGCGGGGGGGCCGCGGAGTTCTTC | TRBJ2-1 | TRBV28 | NA | TRBD2
CASSQLSGNTIYF | TGCGCCAGCAGCCAGCTCTCTGGAAACACCATATATTTT | TRBJ1-3 | TRBV4-1 | NA | NA
CASNDRNTGELFF | TGTGCCAGCAACGACAGGAATACCGGGGAGCTGTTTTTT | TRBJ2-2 | TRBV2 | NA | NA
CASSAGLRTDTQYF | TGTGCCAGCAGCGCCGGACTCCGCACAGATACGCAGTATTTT | TRBJ2-3 | TRBV9 | NA | NA
CASSLMFSYEQYF | TGTGCCAGCAGCTTAATGTTCTCCTACGAGCAGTACTTC | TRBJ2-7 | TRBV5-6 | NA | NA
CASHRGHNTGELFF | TGTGCCAGCCACAGGGGGCACAACACCGGGGAGCTGTTTTTT | TRBJ2-2 | TRBV2 | NA | TRBD1
CASSWTDADTQYF | TGTGCCAGCAGCTGGACTGACGCTGATACGCAGTATTTT | TRBJ2-3 | TRBV7-9 | NA | NA
CSAPQTGTDTQYF | TGCAGCGCTCCACAGACAGGCACAGATACGCAGTATTTT | TRBJ2-3 | TRBV29-1 | NA | NA
CASSAFAGQETQYF | TGTGCCAGCAGCGCCTTTGCGGGTCAAGAGACCCAGTACTTC | TRBJ2-5 | TRBV9 | NA | NA
CASKEGIHEQYF | TGTGCCAGCAAGGAGGGAATCCACGAGCAGTACTTC | TRBJ2-7 | TRBV6-2/TRBV6-3 | few | NA
CSAIRGGNAMNTEAFF | TGCAGTGCTATCCGAGGGGGAAATGCCATGAACACTGAAGCTTTCTTT | TRBJ1-1 | TRBV20-1 | NA | NA
CASSFPGQGGEDTQYF | TGTGCCAGCAGCTTTCCTGGGCAGGGAGGTGAAGATACGCAGTATTTT | TRBJ2-3 | TRBV5-4 | NA | NA
CASSRLGAEGDTQYF | TGCGCCAGCAGCCGCCTAGGGGCAGAGGGGGATACGCAGTATTTT | TRBJ2-3 | TRBV5-1 | NA | NA
CASRSRTNEKLFF | TGTGCCAGCCGGTCCCGCACTAATGAAAAACTGTTTTTT | TRBJ1-4 | TRBV6-1 | NA | NA
CASSSAGYNEQFF | TGTGCCAGCAGTTCGGCAGGCTACAATGAGCAGTTCTTC | TRBJ2-1 | TRBV12-3/TRBV12-4 | NA | NA
CASSYSSVLKVDGYTF | TGTGCCAGCAGTTACTCATCGGTTCTTAAGGTGGATGGCTACACCTTC | TRBJ1-2 | TRBV6-5 | NA | NA